These 28 T cell receptor beta chains came from one sample sequenced in a study of kidney transplant recipient with SARS-CoV-2 infection. One entry per CDR3 protein results from TCRdb running MiXCR on the reads. The sample yields under 300,000 distinct CDR3 sequences, 25% to 35% seen once. The sample here was a blood sample, taken at baseline and around day 120 from a kidney transplant recipient. The receptors here all came from a male patient aged 25 to 39 who had COVID-19 and was a kidney transplant recipient. Some T cells may be supplied by the graft donor.

In regard to this clonotype: This may come from a read error, since a much larger clone is one base off. The chain is built from TRBV11-1 and TRBJ1-2; D remains unclear. Trimming removed 5 bases from V and 4 bases from J, with 23 bases in between. Germline CDR1 reads SGHAT; CDR2 reads FQDESV (reference sequence). This CDR3 spans 17 amino acids. The CDR3 DNA reads TGTGCCAGCAGCCTTGGGTTTAAGGCTGGAAAGACCTATGGCTACACCTTC. This gives the protein CASSLGFKAGKTYGYTF.

This clonotype was detected many times. V gene TRBV10-2 combines with J gene TRBJ1-5; possibly TRBD1 for D (6 bases). V was shortened by 3 bases and J by 6 bases, with 18 bases between the two germline ends. This CDR3 comprises 16 residues. Germline values: CDR1 WSHSY, CDR2 SAAADI. CDR3 coding DNA: TGCGCCAGCAGTGATTGGGGGGCGGTTGAAAGTCAGCCCCAGCATTTT. Protein sequence: CASSDWGAVESQPQHF.

This clonotype has at least ten counts. The chain couples TRBV12-5 to TRBJ1-2, with D possibly matching TRBD1 (5 bases). Germline loops: CDR1 LGHNT, CDR2 FRNRAP. Deletions cut 5 bases from V and 4 bases from J, with 23 bases between. This CDR3 has 17 amino acids. CDR3 DNA sequence: TGTGCTAGTGGTAGCATGGCTTTGCAGGGAAAGACCTATGGCTACACCTTC. Translating it yields CASGSMALQGKTYGYTF.

Notes on this clonotype: A much larger clone differs by one base, so this may be a read error. This chain joins TRBV4-1 and TRBJ2-4; D assignment may be TRBD1 or TRBD2 (5 bases each). The CDR3 is made up of 13 amino acids. Looked up from germline, CDR1 is MGHRA and CDR2 is YSYEKL. The germline V and J ends were trimmed by 4 bases and 15 bases, with 19 bases remaining between them. CDR3 residues: CASSPWDEYVRYF. As DNA, the CDR3 is TGCGCCAGCAGCCCCTGGGACGAATATGTTCGGTACTTC.

This clonotype was picked up many times. The rearrangement joins TRBV7-8 to TRBJ1-1; D is possibly TRBD1 (6 bases). Trimming took 4 bases from V and 0 from J, leaving 21 bases between them. This CDR3 contains 18 residues. CDR1 and CDR2 (germline): SGHVS, FQNEAQ. CDR3 loop: CASSSPQGLPIMNTEAFF. The CDR3 DNA follows: TGTGCCAGCAGCTCCCCACAGGGTTTGCCGATAATGAACACTGAAGCTTTCTTT.

This chain joins TRBV6-5 and TRBJ2-3; possibly TRBD1 or TRBD2 for D (6 bases each). Trimming pared 8 bases from V and 2 bases from J, leaving 11 bases between. The CDR3 loop spans 13 amino acids. Germline CDR1 MNHEY, CDR2 SVGAGI. The CDR3 region has the DNA TGTGCCAGCGCGGGACAAACCACAGATACGCAGTATTTT. Translated, it gives CASAGQTTDTQYF.

This clonotype has ten or more counts. The V call is TRBV7-2, the J call TRBJ1-5, with D unclear. The CDR3 extends over 15 amino acids. Trimming took off 1 base at V and 6 bases at J, with 13 bases between the two ends. The germline gives CDR1 SGHTA, CDR2 FQGNSA. DNA for the CDR3: TGTGCCAGCAGCTTAGGGGCCCCTGAGTTTCAGCCCCAGCATTTT. It is translated as CASSLGAPEFQPQHF.

This clonotype was counted at least ten times. This sequence may be a read error, since a much larger clone differs from it by one base. The J gene is TRBJ1-6, the V gene TRBV20-1; D unresolved. V gave up 0 bases and J gave up 0 bases, with 9 bases separating them. The germline gives CDR1 DFQATT, CDR2 SNEGSKA (reference sequence). CDR3 length: 16 amino acids. CDR3 in DNA: TGCAGTGCTAGAGACGTGCAGAGCTCCTATAATTCACCCCTCCACTTT. Protein: CSARDVQSSYNSPLHF.

Ten or more counts support this clonotype. The chain uses TRBV5-1 and TRBJ1-2, with unresolved D. V was clipped by 4 bases and J by 3 bases, with 13 bases between them. The length of the CDR3 is 14 residues. The germline gives CDR1 SGHRS, CDR2 YFSETQ. CDR3 DNA: TGCGCCAGCAGCCCAACGCGGGCCTACTATGGCTACACCTTC. Its translation: CASSPTRAYYGYTF.

This clonotype showed up many times. The chain employs TRBV19 and TRBJ2-7; the D gene could be TRBD1 or TRBD2 (5 bases each). This CDR3 region has 14 residues. Looked up from germline, CDR1 is LNHDA and CDR2 is SQIVND (reference sequence). Trimming removed 5 bases from V and 0 bases from J, with 11 bases in between. The CDR3 bases are TGTGCCAGTAGTGGGGACGGCATCTCCTACGAGCAGTACTTC. Translation: CASSGDGISYEQYF.

This clonotype was seen at least ten times. The chain links TRBV11-3 to TRBJ1-2, with no clear D. CDR1 is SGHNT, CDR2 YENEEA, per germline. This CDR3 has 17 residues. Trimming stripped 5 bases from V and 4 bases from J, with 23 bases between. Here the CDR3 DNA reads TGTGCCAGCAGCGTCAGGCTCGATCTCGGAAAGACCTATGGCTACACCTTC. Translating gives CASSVRLDLGKTYGYTF.

A note on this clonotype: Possible read error: a much larger clone is one base away. This chain links TRBV9 with TRBJ2-7, with 8 bases identical to TRBD2. The ends lost 3 bases at V and 9 bases at J; junction bases unmatched: 5. This CDR3 is 12 amino acids long. Germline V gene lookup returns CDR1 SGDLS and CDR2 YYNGEE. The CDR3 DNA reads as TGTGCCAGCAGCGGGACTAGCTTCGGGCAGTACTTC. Its translation is CASSGTSFGQYF.

The chain uses TRBV6-2 or TRBV6-3 and TRBJ2-3, with 10 bases aligning to TRBD1. The V segment lost 0 bases and the J segment 5 bases; nucleotides outside the gene matches: 2. Per the germline V gene, CDR1 is MNHEY and CDR2 is SVGEGT. The CDR3 length is 15 residues. CDR3 sequence reads: CASSYSTGGRDTQYF. CDR3 nucleotides: TGTGCCAGCAGTTACTCGACAGGGGGCAGAGATACGCAGTATTTT.

The gene calls are TRBV7-9 and TRBJ1-2; D gene ambiguous. The V and J ends lost 5 bases and 4 bases respectively, with 23 bases between them. This CDR3 spans 17 amino acids. CDR1 is SEHNR and CDR2 is FQNEAQ in the germline V gene (reference sequence). The CDR3 DNA reads TGTGCCAGCAGCATGTTGGGATACCATGGAAAGACCTATGGCTACACCTTC. It is translated as CASSMLGYHGKTYGYTF.

As concerns this clonotype: Mismatch with germline at one junction end may stem from a read error. CDR3 protein: CTTSGDRVEETQYF. CDR3 coding DNA: TGTACCACCAGTGGGGACAGGGTCGAAGAGACCCAGTACTTC. The genes are TRBV24-1 and TRBJ2-5, with TRBD1 identical over 9 bases. CDR3 length equals 14 residues. The germline CDR1 and CDR2 sequences are KGHDR and SFDVKD.

This clonotype showed up many times. V is TRBV6-6 and J is TRBJ2-1; perhaps TRBD1 as D (5 bases). Germline V gene lookup returns CDR1 MNHNY and CDR2 SVGAGI (reference sequence). This CDR3 is 12 amino acids long. V was cut by 4 bases and J by 10 bases, with 11 bases left in between. CDR3 loop: CASSWGPDEQFF. Here the CDR3 DNA reads TGTGCCAGCAGTTGGGGCCCTGACGAGCAGTTCTTC.

This chain joins TRBV15 and TRBJ2-2, with D unclear. Trimming removed 0 bases from V and 1 base from J, with 12 bases in between. CDR1 LNHNV and CDR2 YYDKDF come from the germline V gene (reference sequence). The CDR3 runs to 17 residues. CDR3 residues: CATSRDTVSKNTGELFF. In DNA, the CDR3 is TGTGCCACCAGCAGAGATACGGTAAGCAAGAACACCGGGGAGCTGTTTTTT.

This clonotype was seen ten or more times. The chain uses TRBV6-5 and TRBJ2-7; 9 bases match TRBD1. The ends lost 6 bases at V and 4 bases at J; junction bases unmatched: 10. The CDR3 length is 15 residues. The germline gives CDR1 MNHEY, CDR2 SVGAGI. This CDR3 is CASSRTYRGPYEQYF. In nucleotides, the CDR3 is TGTGCCAGCAGCCGTACCTACAGGGGGCCGTACGAGCAGTACTTC.

This clonotype was observed many times. J is TRBJ2-7 and V is TRBV27; 8 bases line up with TRBD2. From germline, CDR1 is MNHEY and CDR2 SMNVEV (reference sequence). The junction had 8 bases not matched to a gene; V was cut back by 5 bases and J by 2 bases. The CDR3 contains 15 residues. The chain's CDR3 is CASSSWAGGPYEQYF. CDR3 nucleotides: TGTGCCAGCAGTAGTTGGGCGGGAGGACCCTACGAGCAGTACTTC.

Turning to this clonotype: A read error may explain this, as a much larger clone is one base away. The rearrangement uses TRBV5-6 and TRBJ2-7, with D uncertain. Germline CDR1 and CDR2: SGHDT and YYEEEE. CDR3 length: 14 residues. The V and J ends lost 3 bases and 0 bases respectively, with 10 bases between them. This chain's CDR3 is CASSSVLSSYEQYV. The CDR3 DNA follows: TGTGCCAGCAGCTCCGTATTAAGCTCCTACGAGCAGTACGTC.

This clonotype was counted ten times or more. The V and J genes are TRBV5-1 and TRBJ2-1; a weak D match, TRBD2 (5 bases). V was clipped by 0 bases and J by 9 bases, with 16 bases between them. Germline-derived CDR1 and CDR2 are SGHRS and YFSETQ. The CDR3 has 15 amino acids. CDR3 nucleotide sequence: TGCGCCAGCAGCTTGGCCTATATAGCGCAGGCTGAGCAGTTCTTC. Translating gives CASSLAYIAQAEQFF.

This clonotype was counted at least ten times. The chain recombines TRBV20-1 with TRBJ2-2, with a weak D call TRBD2 (6 bases). CDR1 is DFQATT, CDR2 SNEGSKA, per germline (reference sequence). V was shortened by 2 bases and J by 4 bases, with 11 bases between the two germline ends. There are 14 residues in the CDR3. CDR3 residues: CSARSSVGTGELFF. As DNA, the CDR3 is TGCAGTGCTAGATCTAGCGTCGGCACCGGGGAGCTGTTTTTT.

This clonotype was recorded a few times. A read error may explain this, as a much larger clone is one base away. The rearrangement joins TRBV2 to TRBJ2-5; TRBD2 matches at 8 bases. This CDR3 contains 14 residues. Germline loops: CDR1 SNHLY, CDR2 FYNNEI. CDR3 in DNA: TGTGCCAGTGCCCGGAGCGGGGGCCGAGAGGCCCAGTACTTC. Encoded protein: CASARSGGREAQYF.

The V and J genes are TRBV9 and TRBJ2-3, with a tentative D call TRBD2 (6 bases). Germline-derived CDR1 and CDR2 are SGDLS and YYNGEE. Trimming stripped 4 bases from V and 0 bases from J, with 12 bases between. This CDR3 region has 15 residues. In DNA, the CDR3 is TGTGCCAGCAGCCCCGGGGGTAGCAGCACAGATACGCAGTATTTT. This encodes CASSPGGSSTDTQYF.

As regards this clonotype: The conserved phenylalanine or tryptophan is not found at the CDR3 terminus, so this likely reflects a read error. The chain recombines TRBV6-5 with TRBJ1-2; D might be TRBD1 (5 bases). Deletions cut 9 bases from V and 7 bases from J, with 21 bases between. Germline lookup yields CDR1 MNHEY and CDR2 SVGAGI. The CDR3 contains 14 residues. The CDR3 bases are TGTGCCAGTGACCCCTCCCCCGACAGTTTTGGCTACACCCTC. Its translation: CASDPSPDSFGYTL.

J is TRBJ2-5 and V is TRBV7-8; 10 bases line up with TRBD2. V lost 2 bases and J lost 4; bases outside the gene matches: 7. Germline V CDR1 and CDR2: SGHVS, FQNEAQ. The CDR3 contains 16 residues. CDR3 in amino acids: CASSLSGLAERETQYF. DNA for the CDR3: TGTGCCAGCAGCTTATCAGGACTAGCGGAGCGAGAGACCCAGTACTTC.

This clonotype was counted at least ten times. V is TRBV12-3 or TRBV12-4 and J is TRBJ1-5; D gene uncertain. This CDR3 spans 14 amino acids. V was trimmed by 3 bases and J by 3 bases, leaving 9 bases between them. The CDR3 nucleotides read TGTGCCAGCAGTTTCGGGGTCCCCAATCAGCCCCAGCATTTT. It codes for CASSFGVPNQPQHF.

This clonotype showed up just a few times. V usage is TRBV20-1 and J usage is TRBJ1-4, with 9 nucleotides matching TRBD1. V shed 5 bases and J 0 bases; nucleotides not matched to a gene: 7. Per germline, CDR1 DFQATT and CDR2 SNEGSKA (reference sequence). The CDR3 runs to 16 residues. DNA for the CDR3: TGCAGTGCTCCGGACAGGGGACATGCAACTAATGAAAAACTGTTTTTT. This encodes CSAPDRGHATNEKLFF.